This TCR beta chain is from a study of T cell repertoires in cytomegalovirus infection. Study context: Both CMV infection and a matching HLA type were indicated by public TCR beta signatures.

General observations from the study: Of the TCR beta families, the public ones yielded a cumulative frequency that identified carriers of CMV plus the relevant HLA. Predominance within the ex vivo response was attributable to HLA-C-restricted CMV-specific TCR beta clonotypes.

A word on this clonotype: Its antigen remains unknown.

TCRdb used MiXCR to reprocess the reads, holding one entry per CDR3 protein. Of about 900,000 distinct CDR3 sequences listed, around 30% are singletons. Germline values: CDR1 MNHEY, CDR2 SMNVEV (reference sequence). Trimming took 2 bases from V and 0 from J, leaving 8 bases between them. The CDR3 contains 14 residues. The sequences come from cultured CD8+ T cells from PBMCs, collected from culture after CMV antigen stimulation. The TCR was taken from a human donor in good health (CMV status not recorded). Some clones in this sample may be carry-over from other donors' samples. The J gene is TRBJ2-7, the V gene TRBV27; unclear D gene. CDR3 in DNA: TGTGCCAGCAGTTTACAAGGAGACTCCTACGAGCAGTACTTC. Amino acid sequence: CASSLQGDSYEQYF.